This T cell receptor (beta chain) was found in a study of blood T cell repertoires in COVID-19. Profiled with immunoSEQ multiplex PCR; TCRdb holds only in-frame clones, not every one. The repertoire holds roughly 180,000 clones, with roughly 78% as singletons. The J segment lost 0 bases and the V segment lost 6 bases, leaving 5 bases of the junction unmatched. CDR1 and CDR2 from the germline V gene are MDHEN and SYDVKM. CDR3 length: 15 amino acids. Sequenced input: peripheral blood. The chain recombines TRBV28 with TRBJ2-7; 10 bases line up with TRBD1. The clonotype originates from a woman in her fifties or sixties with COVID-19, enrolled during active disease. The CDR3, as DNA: TGTGCCAGCAGCGGGACAGGGGCCAGCTCCTACGAGCAGTACTTC. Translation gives CASSGTGASSYEQYF.